Listed here are 26 T cell receptor beta chains from one sample, sequenced in a study of cytomegalovirus exposure and HLA in healthy donors (dated by TCRdb to 2016 to 2017). Library creation used the immunoSEQ multiplex PCR assay. For the multiplex PCR, a mixture combining 60 forward primers for TCR Vbeta segments and 13 reverse primers for TCR Jbeta segments was used. This is the immuneACCESS table as TCRdb keeps it, with only in-frame sequences that have V and J called. A part of the clones is gone; compared with another copy, unresolved V genes explain less than half, and the rest is unexplained. The sample table lists about 200,000 clones, under 85% of them with a count of one. Together, the top ten hold about 1.7% of the sample. Sample: PBMCs. The receptors come from a man in his forties or fifties in good health and CMV-seronegative.

This chain links TRBV18 with TRBJ2-1; TRBD1 agrees at 7 bases. V shed 3 bases and J 9 bases; nucleotides not matched to a gene: 8. Per germline, CDR1 KGHSH and CDR2 LQKENI. The CDR3 runs to 14 residues. CDR3: CASSPTGTTGEQFF. CDR3 nucleotide sequence: TGTGCCAGCTCACCGACAGGGACAACAGGTGAGCAGTTCTTC.

The chain uses TRBV6-6 and TRBJ1-1, with D possibly matching TRBD1 (6 bases). CDR1 and CDR2 (germline): MNHNY, SVGAGI (reference sequence). The V end lost 7 bases, the J end lost 1 base, and 16 bases lay between the germline ends. CDR3 length: 15 residues. CDR3 nucleotide sequence: TGTGCCAGCAACCTTAACAGGGCGGGGAACACTGAAGCTTTCTTT. This encodes CASNLNRAGNTEAFF.

This clone occurred a few times. V and J are TRBV6-5 and TRBJ2-5, with D maybe TRBD2 (5 bases). Germline CDR1 is MNHEY and CDR2 is SVGAGI. The V end was cut by 7 bases, the J end by 7 bases, with 16 bases between. The length of the CDR3 is 13 residues. The CDR3 protein is CASTPPGSGTQYF. The CDR3 DNA reads as TGTGCCAGCACTCCCCCGGGGTCTGGGACCCAGTACTTC.

J is TRBJ1-1 and V is TRBV10-3; TRBD1 is a possible D gene (6 bases). The CDR3 runs to 13 residues. Germline V lookup: CDR1 ENHRY, CDR2 SYGVKD. Trimming took off 6 bases at V and 1 base at J, with 9 bases between the two ends. DNA for the CDR3: TGTGCCATCAGAGGGGGTGCGAACACTGAAGCTTTCTTT. Translation: CAIRGGANTEAFF.

The CDR3 bases are TGTGCCAGCATACCGGGTGCGGGACTCTTAAACGGGGAGCTGTTTTTT. Translation: CASIPGAGLLNGELFF. The chain has TRBV5-6 and TRBJ2-2, with a weak D call TRBD2 (6 bases). The V gene lost 6 bases and the J gene lost 7 bases, with 22 bases spanning the gap. Germline V gives CDR1 SGHDT, CDR2 YYEEEE. The CDR3 length is 16 residues.

The chain is built from TRBV2 and TRBJ1-5; possible D gene TRBD1, 6 bases. Germline V lookup: CDR1 SNHLY, CDR2 FYNNEI. The CDR3 covers 13 residues. V gave up 6 bases and J gave up 7 bases, with 13 bases separating them. CDR3 sequence reads: CASSFRGGQPQHF. The CDR3 DNA is TGTGCCAGCAGCTTCAGGGGAGGGCAGCCCCAGCATTTT.

This chain connects TRBV19 to TRBJ2-7; weak D call: TRBD1 (6 bases). This CDR3 is built from 13 residues. The ends were cut back, 4 bases at V and 2 bases at J, with 9 bases in the middle. Germline-derived CDR1 and CDR2 are LNHDA and SQIVND (reference sequence). As DNA, the CDR3 is TGTGCCAGTAGTACAGGGGAACCCTACGAGCAGTACTTC. This codes for CASSTGEPYEQYF.

V gene TRBV6-6 combines with J gene TRBJ2-7; the D gene is possibly TRBD1 (6 bases). CDR3 length equals 14 residues. In germline, CDR1 is MNHNY, CDR2 SVGAGI (reference sequence). V dropped 6 bases and J dropped 4 bases, with 16 bases sitting between them. The CDR3 is CASRDSLVYYEQYF. DNA for the CDR3: TGTGCCAGCAGGGACAGTTTGGTTTATTACGAGCAGTACTTC.

The chain has TRBV9 and TRBJ2-7; 8 bases are shared with TRBD1. V dropped 3 bases and J dropped 5; count of bases not matched to a gene: 4. This CDR3 has 13 amino acids. Germline V CDR1 and CDR2: SGDLS, YYNGEE. CDR3 loop: CASSGNRGNEQYF. Written as DNA, the CDR3 is TGTGCCAGCAGCGGGAACAGGGGGAACGAGCAGTACTTC.

This chain uses TRBV29-1 with TRBJ2-3; 7 bases agree with TRBD2. The junction had 10 bases not matched to a gene; V was cut back by 7 bases and J by 3 bases. The CDR3 length is 14 residues. In germline, CDR1 is SQVTM, CDR2 ANQGSEA. The CDR3 region has the DNA TGCAGCGCCGGGACTACCCTAGGGACAGATACGCAGTATTTT. Translated: CSAGTTLGTDTQYF.

The genes are TRBV7-9 and TRBJ2-3; TRBD1 matches 8 bases. The J segment lost 2 bases and the V segment lost 0 bases, leaving 4 bases of the junction unmatched. Germline V gives CDR1 SEHNR, CDR2 FQNEAQ (reference sequence). This CDR3 has 16 amino acids. CDR3 sequence: CASSLARQGPTDTQYF. Here the CDR3 DNA reads TGTGCCAGCAGCTTAGCTCGACAGGGGCCCACAGATACGCAGTATTTT.

V gene TRBV9 combines with J gene TRBJ2-7; possible D gene TRBD1, 6 bases. This CDR3 spans 15 amino acids. Germline V lookup: CDR1 SGDLS, CDR2 YYNGEE. Trimming shortened V by 0 bases and J by 2 bases, and 12 bases separated the two germline ends. This chain's CDR3 is CASSVAPGTTYEQYF. The CDR3 region has the DNA TGTGCCAGCAGCGTAGCCCCCGGGACAACCTACGAGCAGTACTTC.

This sequence joins TRBV7-3 and TRBJ2-3, with 8 positions matching TRBD2. The V and J ends lost 5 bases and 5 bases, in that order; junction bases with no gene match: 6. CDR1 and CDR2 from the germline V gene are SGHTA and FQGTGA. The CDR3 has 14 amino acids. The CDR3, as DNA: TGTGCCAGCAGCCCGGGACTAGAGATAGATACGCAGTATTTT. This codes for CASSPGLEIDTQYF.

CDR3 amino acids: CASSLEGETQYF. As DNA, the CDR3 is TGTGCCAGCAGCTTAGAGGGCGAGACCCAGTACTTC. The chain links TRBV11-2 to TRBJ2-5; D gene ambiguous. Germline V gene sequence: CDR1 SGHAT, CDR2 FQNNGV. V lost 0 bases and J lost 5, with 4 bases in between. The CDR3 sequence is 12 residues long.

This chain links TRBV6-1 with TRBJ1-5; tentatively, D is TRBD1 (5 bases). This CDR3 contains 14 residues. The V gene's germline CDR1 is MNHNS and CDR2 SASEGT. Trimming left V 7 bases short and J 6 bases short, with 16 bases between. CDR3 DNA sequence: TGTGCCAGCATTAAGGCAGGGAGGGGTCAGCCCCAGCATTTT. Its protein product is CASIKAGRGQPQHF.

There are a few counts of this clone. The chain links TRBV7-9 to TRBJ2-5; D is undetermined. The CDR3 totals 14 residues. V was pared by 2 bases and J by 2 bases, with 9 bases between. Per germline, CDR1 SEHNR and CDR2 FQNEAQ (reference sequence). DNA for the CDR3: TGTGCCAGCAGCTTATCGCGACTGCAAGAGACCCAGTACTTC. As protein: CASSLSRLQETQYF. The full variable domain, in which reference TRBV7-9 and TRBJ2-5 provide the parts outside the CDR3, is DTGVSQNPRHKITKRGQNVTFRCDPISEHNRLYWYRQTLGQGPEFLTYFQNEAQLEKSRLLSDRFSAERPKGSFSTLEIQRTEQGDSAMYLCASSLSRLQETQYFGPGTRLLVL.

CDR3 sequence (DNA): TGTGCCAGCAGCCCCTCAGGGGAGGGCCTCTACGAGCAGTACTTC. Encoded protein: CASSPSGEGLYEQYF. This sequence joins TRBV6-6 and TRBJ2-7; perhaps TRBD2 as D (7 bases). Trimming stripped 6 bases from V and 3 bases from J, with 18 bases between. The CDR3 extends over 15 amino acids. Germline CDR1 MNHNY, CDR2 SVGAGI (reference sequence).

The rearrangement joins TRBV7-9 to TRBJ2-1, with TRBD2 matching over 9 bases. This CDR3 contains 15 residues. After removal of 5 bases from V and 7 bases from J, the junction contained 9 bases not matched to a gene. From germline, CDR1 is SEHNR and CDR2 FQNEAQ (reference sequence). CDR3 residues: CASSAKLAGNNEQFF. For the CDR3, the DNA is TGTGCCAGCAGCGCCAAGCTAGCGGGAAATAATGAGCAGTTCTTC.

V and J are TRBV27 and TRBJ2-7, with 9 bases that match TRBD2. Germline V gene sequence: CDR1 MNHEY, CDR2 SMNVEV (reference sequence). The V segment lost 5 bases and the J segment 6 bases; nucleotides outside the gene matches: 5. There are 13 residues in the CDR3. The CDR3 reads CASSVAGEGEQYF. The CDR3 nucleotides are TGTGCCAGCAGTGTAGCGGGAGAAGGCGAGCAGTACTTC.

A few counts support this clone. The chain recombines TRBV4-2 with TRBJ1-2; 7 positions agree with TRBD1. Unmatched junction bases numbered 11, after V lost 3 bases and J lost 4 bases. The CDR3 sequence is 16 residues long. CDR1 is LGHNA and CDR2 is YNFKEQ in the germline V gene. The CDR3 region is CASSQSVAEGAYGYTF. CDR3 nucleotides: TGTGCCAGCAGCCAGTCCGTGGCGGAGGGGGCCTATGGCTACACCTTC.

The chain links TRBV10-3 to TRBJ2-5; D is perhaps TRBD2 (7 bases). The end of the DNA fits TRBJ2-7 better, so the J call may be wrong. There are 12 residues in the CDR3. From germline, CDR1 is ENHRY and CDR2 SYGVKD. The CDR3 bases are TGTGCCATTGGGAGGGGGATGGACGAGCAGTACTTC. This gives the protein CAIGRGMDEQYF.

The V call is TRBV28, the J call TRBJ1-5; the D is unclear. In germline, CDR1 is MDHEN, CDR2 SYDVKM. This CDR3 is 12 amino acids long. The germline V and J ends were trimmed by 6 bases and 0 bases, with 3 bases remaining between them. The CDR3 loop is CASSHSNQPQHF. For the CDR3, the DNA is TGTGCCAGCAGCCATAGCAATCAGCCCCAGCATTTT.

The chain links TRBV19 to TRBJ1-1; D call uncertain. The V end was cut by 1 base, the J end by 5 bases, with 8 bases between. CDR3 length: 13 amino acids. In germline, CDR1 is LNHDA, CDR2 SQIVND (reference sequence). The CDR3, as DNA: TGTGCCAGTAGTATAGGGAGTAGGACTGAAGCTTTCTTT. Amino acids: CASSIGSRTEAFF.

The rearrangement joins TRBV19 to TRBJ2-7; 9 bases align to TRBD2. V lost 5 bases to trimming and J lost 5 bases; unmatched junction nucleotides: 4. The CDR3 is 13 residues long. Germline lookup yields CDR1 LNHDA and CDR2 SQIVND (reference sequence). The chain's CDR3 is CASSYPSGDEQYF. The CDR3, as DNA: TGTGCCAGTAGTTATCCTAGCGGGGACGAGCAGTACTTC.

This chain connects TRBV5-1 to TRBJ1-5, with D tentatively TRBD1 (6 bases). Deletions cut 0 bases from V and 7 bases from J, with 11 bases between. The CDR3 contains 14 residues. Germline CDR1 SGHRS, CDR2 YFSETQ. CDR3 residues: CASSLAGDVQPQHF. The CDR3 DNA reads TGCGCCAGCAGCTTGGCAGGGGACGTACAGCCCCAGCATTTT.

In this sample, this clone turned up a few times. The genes are TRBV30 and TRBJ2-7; TRBD1 is a possible D gene (6 bases). The length of the CDR3 is 13 residues. Deletions cut 1 base from V and 3 bases from J, with 10 bases between. Germline CDR1 is GTSNPN and CDR2 is SVGIG (reference sequence). The CDR3 nucleotides are TGTGCCTGGAGTGGGGACAAAGTCTACGAGCAGTACTTC. Translated, it gives CAWSGDKVYEQYF.